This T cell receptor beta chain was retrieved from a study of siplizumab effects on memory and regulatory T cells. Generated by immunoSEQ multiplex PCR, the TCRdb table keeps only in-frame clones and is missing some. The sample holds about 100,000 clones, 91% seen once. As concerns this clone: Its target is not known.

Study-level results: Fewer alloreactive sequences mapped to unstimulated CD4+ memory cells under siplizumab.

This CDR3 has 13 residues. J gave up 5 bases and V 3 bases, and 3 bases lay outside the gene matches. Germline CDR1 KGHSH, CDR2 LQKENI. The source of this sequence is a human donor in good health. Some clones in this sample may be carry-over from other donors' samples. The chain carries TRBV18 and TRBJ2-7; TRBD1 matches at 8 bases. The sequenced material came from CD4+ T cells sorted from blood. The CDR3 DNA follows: TGTGCCAGCTCACCTATGACAGGGGACGAGCAGTACTTC. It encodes CASSPMTGDEQYF.